This T cell receptor beta chain appears in the sequencing data of a study of cytomegalovirus exposure and HLA in healthy donors. Study context: Most genotyped donors, roughly 80% of 300 to 400, had Caucasian-associated genetic ancestry. Regarding the study as a whole: A missense variant in DCLRE1C was later tied to TCR beta V- and J-gene trimming. TRBV6-2, TRBV6-3 and some other V segments were unresolvable in 87-base-pair reads.

Both 60 Vbeta primers and 13 Jbeta primers went into the PCR. Here immunoSEQ multiplex PCR was the method, and the copy in TCRdb shows in-frame clones only, minus some. The sample has roughly 110,000 clones, around 79% seen once. Germline CDR1 and CDR2: SGHTA and FQGNSA. Trimming removed 0 bases from V and 7 bases from J; junction bases left unmatched: 0. The CDR3 is 13 amino acids. A note on this clone: Its antigen remains unknown.

The receptor was derived from a man aged 55 to 69 in good health and CMV-seronegative. The genes are TRBV7-2 and TRBJ2-1, with 7 nucleotides matching TRBD2. Material: PBMCs. For the CDR3, the DNA is TGTGCCAGCAGCTTAGCGCGGGGGAATGAGCAGTTCTTC. As protein: CASSLARGNEQFF.